Following are 21 T cell receptor beta chains from one sample sequenced in a study of CD8 T cells in ankylosing spondylitis. Regarding the study as a whole: Ankylosing spondylitis blood appeared to be characterized by a TCR beta motif of under ten highly homologous variants.

These receptors' antigens are unknown. TCRdb used MiXCR to reprocess the 5' RACE reads, holding one entry per CDR3 protein. Here the sample spans more than 650,000 distinct CDR3 sequences, about 10% being singletons. Sequencing was carried out using blood, either unsorted or a sorted T cell fraction (not recorded which). These receptors were obtained from a male donor with ankylosing spondylitis.

CDR3 DNA sequence: TGTGCCATCAGCCCGGGACTAGCCCACGAGCAGTACTTC. This translates into CAISPGLAHEQYF. This sequence joins TRBV10-3 and TRBJ2-7; TRBD2 matches 9 bases. V was clipped by 6 bases and J by 5 bases; unmatched bases: 5. The germline CDR1 and CDR2 sequences are ENHRY and SYGVKD. This CDR3 has 13 residues.

This clonotype came up a few times. The chain combines TRBV20-1 with TRBJ2-7; the D gene is possibly TRBD1 (7 bases). CDR1 is DFQATT, CDR2 SNEGSKA, per germline (reference sequence). The CDR3 is made up of 14 amino acids. The V gene lost 6 bases and the J gene lost 0 bases, with 15 bases spanning the gap. CDR3 bases: TGCAGTGCGGAGGGACAGCTTAGCTCCTACGAGCAGTACTTC. As protein: CSAEGQLSSYEQYF.

This clonotype was observed many times. The V and J genes are TRBV12-3 or TRBV12-4 and TRBJ1-1, with TRBD1 as a possible D gene (6 bases). This CDR3 contains 13 residues. Trimming cost V 10 bases and J 0 bases, with 12 bases left between them. The CDR3 sequence: CAKRRTVNTEAFF. The CDR3 nucleotides read TGTGCCAAACGCCGGACAGTGAACACTGAAGCTTTCTTT.

This clonotype was seen more than once but under ten times. At one end the junction does not follow the germline gene, possibly because of a read error. The chain has TRBV29-1 and TRBJ1-2; D remains ambiguous. The CDR3 contains 12 residues. Per germline, CDR1 SQVTM and CDR2 ANQGSEA. As DNA, the CDR3 is TGCAGCGCTGAAAGGCAGATCTATGGCTACACCTTC. As protein: CSAERQIYGYTF.

This clonotype was seen repeatedly, ten times or more. The CDR3 bases are TGTGCCAGCAGTGACCGGCGGGGTGAAGCTTTCTTT. Translating gives CASSDRRGEAFF. The chain joins TRBV6-4 to TRBJ1-1; D is ambiguous. Trimming pared 2 bases from V and 7 bases from J, leaving 8 bases between. This CDR3 region has 12 residues. Germline V gene data show CDR1 as MRHNA and CDR2 as SNTAGT.

As for this clonotype: The junction departs from germline at one end; a sequencing error may be responsible. The chain links TRBV5-5 to TRBJ2-2; weak D call: TRBD2 (5 bases). Germline V gives CDR1 SGHKS, CDR2 YYEKEE (reference sequence). This CDR3 is 14 amino acids long. The CDR3 nucleotides are TGTGCCATCAGCCCCGGGATGCTCTCCGGGGAGCTGTTTTTT. It encodes CAISPGMLSGELFF.

The table lists this clonotype with a few counts. The CDR3 spells CATSDFFDPGSASYNEQFF. For the CDR3, the DNA is TGTGCCACCAGTGATTTCTTCGACCCAGGGTCAGCGTCCTACAATGAGCAGTTCTTC. This sequence joins TRBV24-1 and TRBJ2-1, with D maybe TRBD1 (5 bases). Germline V gene data show CDR1 as KGHDR and CDR2 as SFDVKD. This CDR3 comprises 19 residues. V lost 1 base and J 1 base, leaving 19 bases between the germline ends.

This clonotype was observed a few times. The J gene is TRBJ2-1, the V gene TRBV6-4, with 8 nucleotides matching TRBD2. Trimming took 6 bases from V and 7 from J; bases not matched to a gene: 5. Germline V CDR1 and CDR2: MRHNA, SNTAGT. The CDR3 runs to 13 residues. CDR3 nucleotides: TGTGCCAGCAGAGGTCGGGGGGGTAATGAGCAGTTCTTC. The encoded protein is CASRGRGGNEQFF.

The sample holds many counts of this clonotype. This chain links TRBV7-6 with TRBJ2-5, with D hard to call. Germline V gene sequence: CDR1 SGHVS, CDR2 FNYEAQ. Trimming took 1 base from V and 1 from J, leaving 10 bases between them. The CDR3 is made up of 15 amino acids. CDR3 DNA: TGTGCCAGCAGCTTAGTCCTTCCACCCCAAGAGACCCAGTACTTC. Protein: CASSLVLPPQETQYF.

This clonotype came up many times. V usage is TRBV11-2 and J usage is TRBJ2-3, with D perhaps matching TRBD2 (6 bases). Trimming left V 1 base short and J 2 bases short, with 16 bases between. The germline V gene encodes CDR1 SGHAT and CDR2 FQNNGV. The CDR3 sequence is 17 residues long. CDR3 sequence: CASSLGRGVGDTDTQYF. For the CDR3, the DNA is TGTGCCAGCAGCTTAGGGCGGGGAGTTGGGGACACAGATACGCAGTATTTT.

In its sample, this clonotype was seen many times. This sequence joins TRBV28 and TRBJ2-1; 10 bases are a match to TRBD1. The junction had 13 bases not matched to a gene; V was cut back by 7 bases and J by 10 bases. The CDR3 loop spans 15 amino acids. Germline CDR1 reads MDHEN; CDR2 reads SYDVKM. In nucleotides, the CDR3 is TGTGCCAGCACCCGGCTGTTGGACAGGGGGGGCGAGCAGTTCTTC. The encoded protein is CASTRLLDRGGEQFF.

The J gene is TRBJ2-3, the V gene TRBV4-3; D gene unclear. Trimming took 4 bases from V and 2 from J, leaving 10 bases between them. The germline V gene has CDR1 LGHNA and CDR2 YSLEER. This CDR3 is 14 amino acids long. In DNA form, the CDR3 reads TGCGCCAGCAGCCGAATAGCCTCCACAGATACGCAGTATTTT. Amino acid sequence: CASSRIASTDTQYF.

V gene TRBV12-3 or TRBV12-4 combines with J gene TRBJ2-1; D ambiguous. This CDR3 contains 14 residues. Trimming pared 7 bases from V and 4 bases from J, leaving 14 bases between. The CDR3 reads CASTASRFYNEQFF. The DNA of the CDR3 is TGTGCCAGCACCGCCTCGAGATTTTACAATGAGCAGTTCTTC.

This clonotype was seen ten or more times. The chain couples TRBV6-2 or TRBV6-3 to TRBJ1-2, with D tentatively TRBD1 (6 bases). V gave up 7 bases and J gave up 2 bases, with 14 bases separating them. The germline CDR1 and CDR2 sequences are MNHEY and SVGEGT. CDR3 length: 14 amino acids. CDR3 residues: CASKPGQRNYGYTF. The CDR3 region has the DNA TGTGCCAGCAAACCGGGACAACGAAACTATGGCTACACCTTC.

This clonotype came up a few times. This chain uses TRBV30 with TRBJ2-5; D is unresolved. Germline V CDR1 and CDR2: GTSNPN, SVGIG (reference sequence). Between the trimmed V and J ends, which lost 1 base and 4 bases, there was a span of 4 bases. This CDR3 contains 11 residues. The CDR3 loop is CAWSDGETQYF. The CDR3 coding sequence is TGTGCCTGGAGTGATGGAGAGACCCAGTACTTC. Looking up the rest from reference TRBV30 and TRBJ2-5 gives the full variable domain: SQTIHQWPATLVQPVGSPLSLECTVEGTSNPNLYWYRQAAGRGLQLLFYSVGIGQISSEVPQNLSASRPQDRQFILSSKKLLLSDSGFYLCAWSDGETQYFGPGTRLLVL.

This clonotype was seen repeatedly, ten times or more. This chain joins TRBV6-6 and TRBJ1-1; D is unresolved. This CDR3 has 13 residues. The germline V gene has CDR1 MNHNY and CDR2 SVGAGI (reference sequence). V was shortened by 2 bases and J by 5 bases, with 9 bases between the two germline ends. The CDR3 nucleotides are TGTGCCAGCAGTTACCTCCGTGAGACTGAAGCTTTCTTT. Its translation is CASSYLRETEAFF.

This clonotype was seen a few times. The chain is built from TRBV28 and TRBJ2-7; 10 bases are shared with TRBD2. This CDR3 spans 16 amino acids. Looked up from germline, CDR1 is MDHEN and CDR2 is SYDVKM. The V and J ends lost 2 bases and 0 bases, in that order; junction bases with no gene match: 4. The CDR3 spells CASSLVASGSSYEQYF. The CDR3 region has the DNA TGTGCCAGCAGTTTAGTGGCTAGCGGGAGCTCCTACGAGCAGTACTTC. The full variable domain, its missing parts supplied by reference TRBV28 and TRBJ2-7, is DVKVTQSSRYLVKRTGEKVFLECVQDMDHENMFWYRQDPGLGLRLIYFSYDVKMKEKGDIPEGYSVSREKKERFSLILESASTNQTSMYLCASSLVASGSSYEQYFGPGTRLTVT.

This clonotype was found a few times. The CDR3 reads CAISDRGTGAYNEQFF. DNA for the CDR3: TGTGCCATCAGTGATAGGGGGACAGGGGCCTACAATGAGCAGTTCTTC. The chain combines TRBV10-3 with TRBJ2-1, with 10 bases fitting TRBD1. Germline-derived CDR1 and CDR2 are ENHRY and SYGVKD. The V segment lost 3 bases and the J segment 2 bases; nucleotides outside the gene matches: 4. The CDR3 runs to 16 residues.

This clonotype showed up many times. The chain employs TRBV20-1 and TRBJ2-5, with 15 bases identical to TRBD2. Germline values: CDR1 DFQATT, CDR2 SNEGSKA (reference sequence). The junction had 3 bases not matched to a gene; V was cut back by 6 bases and J by 4 bases. There are 14 residues in the CDR3. CDR3 protein: CSASGLAGGETQYF. As DNA, the CDR3 is TGCAGTGCCTCGGGACTAGCGGGGGGAGAGACCCAGTACTTC.

This clonotype was seen a handful of times. The chain is built from TRBV5-5 and TRBJ2-7, with TRBD2 as a possible D gene (7 bases). Germline V CDR1 and CDR2: SGHKS, YYEKEE (reference sequence). V was trimmed by 0 bases and J by 6 bases, leaving 13 bases between them. This CDR3 has 14 residues. CDR3 sequence: CASSLVGGLFEQYF. CDR3 DNA: TGTGCCAGCAGCTTGGTCGGGGGGCTTTTCGAGCAGTACTTC.

This clonotype was detected many times. Here the CDR3 DNA reads TGCAGTGCTAGAGATAGGCAGAACACTGAAGCTTTCTTT. Translated: CSARDRQNTEAFF. The gene calls are TRBV20-1 and TRBJ1-1; D call uncertain. Trimming stripped 0 bases from V and 1 base from J, with 6 bases between. The germline V gene has CDR1 DFQATT and CDR2 SNEGSKA (reference sequence). CDR3 size: 13 residues.